This T cell receptor beta chain comes out of a study of blood T cell repertoires in COVID-19. Looking at the study overall: There were acute and convalescent COVID-19 samples, and they came from the United States, Italy and Spain. In each case, the material was cDNA or gDNA derived from T cells, B-cell-depleted T cells, or PBMCs.

In the original workflow: The authors estimated nucleated cell counts from reference gene primer amplification. Assay used: immunoSEQ multiplex PCR; TCRdb lists only in-frame clones, some missing. V and J calls and clone size are those listed in that table; D and trimming were worked out from the DNA. Of around 30,000 clones listed, about three quarters were seen once; the top ten hold almost 8%. Trimming at V came to 2 bases and at J to 8 bases, leaving 6 bases not matched to a gene. The CDR3 length is 16 residues. Germline V gene sequence: CDR1 MNHEY, CDR2 SVGAGI. The sample was peripheral blood. The TCR was taken from a woman aged 70-85 years with active or convalescent COVID-19. The chain recombines TRBV6-5 with TRBJ2-2, with 12 bases matching TRBD2. The DNA of the CDR3 is TGTGCCAGCAGTTACCTAGCGGGGGGGCTCGAAGGGGAGCTGTTTTTT. Its protein is CASSYLAGGLEGELFF.